This TCR beta chain was identified during a study of cytomegalovirus exposure and HLA in healthy donors. Broader study findings: Accurate prediction of HLA-A and HLA-B alleles (for most subjects) was reportedly achieved from TCR beta sequences.

Vbeta (60) and Jbeta (13) primers were used in the PCR. In the authors' workflow: In a later analysis, around 12 million of tens of millions of unique beta chains occurred in at least two donors. Method: immunoSEQ multiplex PCR; TCRdb's copy keeps in-frame clones and lacks some. V and J calls and clone size are as listed in that table; D and trimming were resolved from the DNA. The data contain 30,000 to 40,000 clones, about 67% of them singletons. As for this clone: Its target is unknown.

Trimming took off 6 bases at V and 2 bases at J, with 10 bases between the two ends. Germline V gene sequence: CDR1 MNHNS, CDR2 SASEGT. The CDR3 extends over 14 amino acids. Sequenced sample: PBMCs. The TCR sequence derives from a man in his forties in good health and CMV-seropositive. This chain uses TRBV6-1 with TRBJ2-2, with a possible D match to TRBD2 (6 bases). CDR3 coding DNA: TGTGCCAGCAGGGGACTGCTAAACACCGGGGAGCTGTTTTTT. It codes for CASRGLLNTGELFF.